Presented here are 22 T cell receptor beta chains from one specimen sequenced in a study of post-analysis software for immune sequencing data. Study-level findings and limits: With TRBV5-6, TRBV5-1 and TRBV20-1 included, about five TRBV segments were more frequent in patients than in controls.

TCR beta cDNA libraries included unique molecular identifiers. TCRdb reprocessed the PCR reads via MiXCR and lists one record per CDR3 protein. Of roughly 650,000 distinct CDR3 sequences in the sample, approximately 59% were seen once. Antigens of these TCRs are unknown. The sequencing input was blood. These receptors were taken from a girl aged 2 to 9 with multiple sclerosis.

This clonotype turned up a few times. This chain links TRBV20-1 with TRBJ2-5; D might be TRBD2 (5 bases). Trimming pared 6 bases from V and 8 bases from J, leaving 16 bases between. The CDR3 covers 12 residues. Germline V gives CDR1 DFQATT, CDR2 SNEGSKA (reference sequence). CDR3 nucleotides: TGCAGTGCGCAACTAGATCCGGTAACCCAGTACTTC. This encodes CSAQLDPVTQYF.

The CDR3 coding sequence is TGCGCCAGCAGCTTTGCCGGACAGGGACACACTGAAGCTTTCTTT. Protein product: CASSFAGQGHTEAFF. The rearrangement uses TRBV5-1 and TRBJ1-1; 8 bases map to TRBD1. The CDR3 runs to 15 residues. Germline CDR1 is SGHRS and CDR2 is YFSETQ. V gave up 2 bases and J gave up 3 bases; unmatched junction bases: 6.

The chain has TRBV2 and TRBJ2-7, with TRBD2 matching over 8 bases. The CDR3 length is 14 residues. The germline V gene encodes CDR1 SNHLY and CDR2 FYNNEI. The V segment lost 7 bases and the J segment 0 bases; nucleotides outside the gene matches: 5. The CDR3 region is CASTAGTSSYEQYF. The CDR3 DNA reads as TGTGCCAGCACCGCCGGGACTAGCTCCTACGAGCAGTACTTC. The full variable domain, in which reference TRBV2 and TRBJ2-7 provide the parts outside the CDR3, is EPEVTQTPSHQVTQMGQEVILRCVPISNHLYFYWYRQILGQKVEFLVSFYNNEISEKSEIFDDQFSVERPDGSNFTLKIRSTKLEDSAMYFCASTAGTSSYEQYFGPGTRLTVT.

This rearrangement joins TRBV7-3 to TRBJ1-5; D is possibly TRBD1 (6 bases). This CDR3 is built from 20 residues. The V and J ends lost 5 bases and 4 bases respectively, with 30 bases between them. The V gene's germline CDR1 is SGHTA and CDR2 FQGTGA. The DNA for the CDR3 is TGTGCCAGCAGCCCTTTTGTTAGGCCCTTGAGACAGGCTCAGAATCAGCCCCAGCATTTT. It yields the protein CASSPFVRPLRQAQNQPQHF. Full variable domain (outside the CDR3, taken from reference TRBV7-3 and TRBJ1-5): GAGVSQTPSNKVTEKGKYVELRCDPISGHTALYWYRQSLGQGPEFLIYFQGTGAADDSGLPNDRFFAVRPEGSVSTLKIQRTERGDSAVYLCASSPFVRPLRQAQNQPQHFGDGTRLSIL.

The chain links TRBV11-2 to TRBJ2-1, with D unresolved. V shed 2 bases and J shed 0 bases, with 8 bases lying between them. The germline V gene has CDR1 SGHAT and CDR2 FQNNGV. This CDR3 comprises 15 residues. The CDR3 sequence is CASSLTPSSYNEQFF. CDR3 coding DNA: TGTGCCAGCAGCTTAACTCCTAGCTCCTACAATGAGCAGTTCTTC.

The chain couples TRBV29-1 to TRBJ2-3, with 12 nucleotides matching TRBD1. The junction had 5 bases not matched to a gene; V was cut back by 6 bases and J by 4 bases. Germline V gene data show CDR1 as SQVTM and CDR2 as ANQGSEA. This CDR3 is built from 14 residues. The CDR3 is CSVAGTGGADTQYF. The CDR3 DNA sequence: TGCAGCGTGGCCGGGACAGGGGGCGCAGATACGCAGTATTTT.

This clonotype has just one count. V gene TRBV4-1 combines with J gene TRBJ2-5; 11 bases line up with TRBD2. V gave up 0 bases and J gave up 2 bases; unmatched junction bases: 11. Looked up from germline, CDR1 is MGHRA and CDR2 is YSYEKL. The CDR3 extends over 19 amino acids. This CDR3 reads CASSQDRLAGGTFQETQYF. The DNA of the CDR3 is TGCGCCAGCAGCCAAGATAGGCTAGCGGGAGGAACCTTTCAAGAGACCCAGTACTTC.

This clonotype occurred a few times. J is TRBJ2-4 and V is TRBV7-9, with D uncertain. The V end lost 5 bases, the J end lost 10 bases, and 21 bases lay between the germline ends. The germline gives CDR1 SEHNR, CDR2 FQNEAQ (reference sequence). CDR3 length: 15 amino acids. The CDR3 loop reads CASSPNNNLVLIQYF. The CDR3 region has the DNA TGTGCCAGCAGCCCAAACAACAACCTAGTCCTTATTCAGTACTTC.

The chain is built from TRBV12-3 or TRBV12-4 and TRBJ2-7; TRBD1 matches at 8 bases. The CDR3 is made up of 16 amino acids. The V and J ends lost 3 bases and 0 bases, in that order; junction bases with no gene match: 7. The CDR3 nucleotides read TGTGCCAGCAGTTTGCAGGGGGCCGTCAGCTCCTACGAGCAGTACTTC. Translation gives CASSLQGAVSSYEQYF.

The chain combines TRBV15 with TRBJ2-7; TRBD2 might be the D (5 bases). The ends were cut back, 0 bases at V and 2 bases at J, with 11 bases in the middle. This CDR3 spans 15 amino acids. Germline V gives CDR1 LNHNV, CDR2 YYDKDF (reference sequence). The CDR3 nucleotides read TGTGCCACCAGCAGAGATATCGACGGGACCTACGAGCAGTACTTC. It encodes CATSRDIDGTYEQYF.

This clonotype was counted between two and nine times. The chain is built from TRBV6-1 and TRBJ2-1; D may be TRBD2 (6 bases). Between the trimmed V and J ends, which lost 4 bases and 2 bases, there was a span of 15 bases. Per germline, CDR1 MNHNS and CDR2 SASEGT. The CDR3 has 16 amino acids. In DNA form, the CDR3 reads TGTGCCAGCAGTGTTAAGCGGGCCAGGGCCTACAATGAGCAGTTCTTC. This translates into CASSVKRARAYNEQFF.

The gene calls are TRBV7-9 and TRBJ2-7; D is perhaps TRBD1 (5 bases). The last part of the DNA fits TRBJ2-5 better; the J call may be wrong. CDR1 and CDR2 (germline): SEHNR, FQNEAQ (reference sequence). The CDR3 covers 17 residues. The CDR3 coding sequence is TGTGCCAGCAGCTTAGCATCGTCAAGGGGCCTCCAAGAGACCCAGTACTTC. As protein: CASSLASSRGLQETQYF.

The J gene is TRBJ2-5, the V gene TRBV4-1; maybe TRBD2 (5 bases). The end of the DNA is better explained by TRBJ2-7, so the J call may be wrong. This CDR3 contains 13 residues. Germline V lookup: CDR1 MGHRA, CDR2 YSYEKL. CDR3 nucleotides: TGCGCCAGCAGCCAAGAGCCAGCGGCCGAGCAGTACTTC. Amino acid sequence: CASSQEPAAEQYF.

This clonotype was observed many times. The chain carries TRBV7-9 and TRBJ2-3; D unclear. CDR1 is SEHNR and CDR2 is FQNEAQ in the germline V gene (reference sequence). Trimming left V 5 bases short and J 0 bases short, with 6 bases between. The CDR3 has 13 residues. DNA of the CDR3: TGTGCCAGCAGCCCCGACAGCACAGATACGCAGTATTTT. Translated: CASSPDSTDTQYF. The variable domain in full, with the rest retrieved from reference TRBV7-9 and TRBJ2-3, is DTGVSQNPRHKITKRGQNVTFRCDPISEHNRLYWYRQTLGQGPEFLTYFQNEAQLEKSRLLSDRFSAERPKGSFSTLEIQRTEQGDSAMYLCASSPDSTDTQYFGPGTRLTVL.

This clonotype was picked up a small number of times. The chain has TRBV30 and TRBJ2-1, with D perhaps assigned TRBD1 or TRBD2 (6 bases each). Germline assignment: CDR1 GTSNPN and CDR2 SVGIG (reference sequence). The CDR3 is made up of 15 amino acids. V was trimmed by 4 bases and J by 0 bases, leaving 13 bases between them. The CDR3 reads CAWTGGSSSYNEQFF. CDR3 nucleotide sequence: TGTGCCTGGACCGGGGGCTCCAGCTCCTACAATGAGCAGTTCTTC.

This rearrangement joins TRBV29-1 to TRBJ2-3; 11 nucleotides align to TRBD2. The CDR3 spans 14 residues. J was trimmed by 1 base and V by 4 bases; bases with no gene match: 1. Germline CDR1 is SQVTM and CDR2 is ANQGSEA. This chain's CDR3 is CSVAGLAGTDTQYF. The CDR3 DNA is TGCAGCGTTGCGGGACTAGCGGGCACAGATACGCAGTATTTT.

The chain combines TRBV5-1 with TRBJ2-7; 8 nucleotides align to TRBD1. The V gene's germline CDR1 is SGHRS and CDR2 YFSETQ. CDR3 length equals 14 residues. V lost 3 bases, J lost 3 bases, and 5 bases stayed unmatched. The CDR3 reads CASSWNRGDYEQYF. CDR3 DNA sequence: TGCGCCAGCAGCTGGAACAGGGGGGACTACGAGCAGTACTTC.

This chain links TRBV5-1 with TRBJ1-1; D perhaps matches TRBD1 (6 bases). Trimming removed 4 bases at V and 4 bases at J, with 20 bases between. Germline CDR1 reads SGHRS; CDR2 reads YFSETQ. The CDR3 runs to 16 residues. The CDR3 nucleotides are TGCGCCAGCAGCCCAACTACAGGGTTCGTTGGCACTGAAGCTTTCTTT. Its protein is CASSPTTGFVGTEAFF.

V gene TRBV27 combines with J gene TRBJ2-6; D might be TRBD1 (6 bases). The CDR3 totals 16 residues. From germline, CDR1 is MNHEY and CDR2 SMNVEV (reference sequence). V dropped 6 bases and J dropped 2 bases, with 14 bases sitting between them. CDR3 sequence (DNA): TGTGCCAGCAGCAGAACACAGGGAGCTGGGGCCAACGTCCTGACTTTC. Amino acids: CASSRTQGAGANVLTF.

The chain couples TRBV6-2 or TRBV6-3 to TRBJ2-7; 9 bases fit TRBD2. After removal of 6 bases from V and 3 bases from J, the junction contained 9 bases not matched to a gene. There are 15 residues in the CDR3. Germline CDR1 MNHEY, CDR2 SVGEGT. CDR3 in DNA: TGTGCCAGCAGAGGCGCGGGGGGGACCTACTACGAGCAGTACTTC. Protein sequence: CASRGAGGTYYEQYF.

The chain joins TRBV7-3 to TRBJ2-5; tentatively, D is TRBD2 (5 bases). There are 15 residues in the CDR3. The V end lost 5 bases, the J end lost 4 bases, and 17 bases lay between the germline ends. Germline CDR1 reads SGHTA; CDR2 reads FQGTGA. CDR3 sequence reads: CASSRTPGLPETQYF. In nucleotides, the CDR3 is TGTGCCAGCAGCCGGACTCCGGGTTTACCAGAGACCCAGTACTTC.

The chain carries TRBV28 and TRBJ2-5; TRBD2 agrees at 9 bases. The V segment lost 5 bases and the J segment 4 bases; nucleotides outside the gene matches: 5. The germline CDR1 and CDR2 sequences are MDHEN and SYDVKM. The CDR3 spans 14 residues. In DNA form, the CDR3 reads TGTGCCAGCAGTACAGCGGGAGGTGCAGAGACCCAGTACTTC. The encoded protein is CASSTAGGAETQYF.